The clone carrying this T cell receptor beta chain was recorded many times. Its antigen is unidentified. These data belong to a study of human T cells and chemical hapten exposure. Study background: TCR yields per sample varied mostly from small pooled library volume differences. Study-wide results and limits: Once DPC sensitization occurred, TCRs above 1 in 1000 frequency showed no change.

Trimming cost V 5 bases and J 3 bases, with 13 bases left between them. Germline CDR1 is SEHNR and CDR2 is FQNEAQ (reference sequence). This CDR3 spans 15 amino acids. TCRdb re-analysed the RACE reads in MiXCR, keeping a single row per CDR3 protein. The sample includes 65,000 to 95,000 distinct CDR3 sequences, approximately 7% seen only once; the top ten take around 1.3%. Regarding time point: patch test 2, 6 weeks after DPC sensitization. The treatment is: therapeutic diphenylcyclopropenone sensitization with weekly scalp DPC. The genes are TRBV7-9 and TRBJ1-4, with D possibly being TRBD1 (5 bases). The TCR sequence derives from a woman aged 25 to 39 with alopecia areata. Some clones in this sample may be carry-over from other donors' samples. The sample consisted of whole blood, taken in connection with sensitization to the hapten diphenylcyclopropenone (DPC). CDR3 sequence reads: CASSPSRGSNEKLFF. CDR3 nucleotides: TGTGCCAGCAGCCCATCAAGGGGCTCTAATGAAAAACTGTTTTTT.